Described below is a single T cell receptor beta chain sequence and its context. This specimen belongs to a study of blood T cell repertoires in COVID-19. Study-level background: Sources were T cells, B-cell-depleted T cells, or PBMCs; the material itself was cDNA or gDNA.

The germline V gene has CDR1 MDHEN and CDR2 SYDVKM. Trimming took 7 bases from V and 4 from J; bases not matched to a gene: 7. This CDR3 region has 14 residues. Authors' methods: Counts of nucleated cells, estimated from reference gene primer amplification, were obtained. The data were produced by immunoSEQ multiplex PCR, yet TCRdb's version contains in-frame clones alone and is incomplete. Clone size and V and J calls were adopted from that table, with D and trimming inferred from the DNA. The data contain about 140,000 clones, 85% to 90% of them singletons. Sequenced input: peripheral blood. The chain combines TRBV28 with TRBJ2-1; 7 bases map to TRBD1. This TCR was recovered from a human donor in a cohort sampled during active COVID-19. In DNA, the CDR3 is TGTGCCAGCACCCTGAGGGGGCGATACAATGAGCAGTTCTTC. Encoded protein: CASTLRGRYNEQFF.